Listed below are T cell receptor beta chains from one sample, sequenced in a study of shared clonotypes between healthy human individuals. Assay used: immunoSEQ multiplex PCR; TCRdb lists only in-frame clones, some missing. The sample includes hundreds of thousands of clones, around 67% of them seen just once. Sample: memory CD4+ T cells sorted from blood. These receptors all come from a woman aged 25 to 39 in good health. CDR3s include the opening cysteine and the closing phenylalanine or tryptophan.

CASSPGPSWTYGYTF 15 TRBJ1-2 TRBV27
CASQPGQDYGYTF 13 TRBJ1-2 TRBV18
CASSSRDPWNYGYTF 15 TRBJ1-2 TRBV18
CASSLAEAQSYTF 13 TRBJ1-2 TRBV7-9
CASSLPLAGTTDTQYF 16 TRBJ2-3 TRBV28
CASSMRRSGQETQYF 15 TRBJ2-5 TRBV19
CASSLAVRGENTGELFF 17 TRBJ2-2 TRBV7-6
CASSSHVQGGIEQYF 15 TRBJ2-7 TRBV11-2
CASSLGGGVTYNEQFF 16 TRBJ2-1 TRBV5-4
CAWSRPGTGIYEQYF 15 TRBJ2-7 TRBV30
CASSSRTSGRYEQYF 15 TRBJ2-7 TRBV27
CASKLQGTRTDTQYF 15 TRBJ2-3 TRBV28
CASSYEAGVSTDTQYF 16 TRBJ2-3 TRBV6-5
CASSLGDSRELFF 13 TRBJ2-2 TRBV5-5
CASLQNGGGDEQFF 14 TRBJ2-1 TRBV2
CASSLSASYEQYF 13 TRBJ2-7 TRBV28
CASSNDREGEKLFF 14 TRBJ1-4 TRBV19
CASSFIWASQKPEQFF 16 TRBJ2-1 TRBV28
CAIRDRSDQPQHF 13 TRBJ1-5 TRBV10-3
CASSAQVNEKLFF 13 TRBJ1-4 TRBV7-9
CASSPTTEMNTEAFF 15 TRBJ1-1 TRBV18
CASSQSSHSTDTQYF 15 TRBJ2-3 TRBV14
CASSFSGSGTGELFF 15 TRBJ2-2 TRBV2
CASSTLATNEKLFF 14 TRBJ1-4 TRBV19